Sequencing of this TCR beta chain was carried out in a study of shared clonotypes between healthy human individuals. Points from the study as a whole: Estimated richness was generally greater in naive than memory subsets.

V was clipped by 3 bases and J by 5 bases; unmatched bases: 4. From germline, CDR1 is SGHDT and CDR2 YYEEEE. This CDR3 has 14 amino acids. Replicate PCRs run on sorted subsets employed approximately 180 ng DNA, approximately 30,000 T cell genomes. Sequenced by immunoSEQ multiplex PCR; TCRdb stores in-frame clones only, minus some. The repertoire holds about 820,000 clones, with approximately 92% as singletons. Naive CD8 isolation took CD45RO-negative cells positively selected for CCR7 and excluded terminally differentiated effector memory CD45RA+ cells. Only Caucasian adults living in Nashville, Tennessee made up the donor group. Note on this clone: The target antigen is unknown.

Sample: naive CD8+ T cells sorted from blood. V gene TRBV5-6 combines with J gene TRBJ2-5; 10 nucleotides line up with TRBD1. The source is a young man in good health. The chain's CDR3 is CASSSGQGLETQYF. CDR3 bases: TGTGCCAGCAGCTCGGGACAGGGGTTGGAGACCCAGTACTTC.